The present TCR beta chain was sequenced within a study of a mutant IDH1 vaccine in newly diagnosed glioma. This clone is classed as medium-sized. The antigen is unknown. Time point reported: week 23, last vaccination. Topical imiquimod accompanied each vaccine dose, which consisted of 300 ug of mutant IDH1 20-mer peptide. In every donor, the tumor was a new WHO grade 3 or 4 IDH1-mutant, ATRX-lost astrocytoma. This CDR3 has 14 amino acids. Germline V lookup: CDR1 MNHEY, CDR2 SVGAGI. Trimming removed 5 bases at V and 2 bases at J, with 10 bases between. Sequencing was performed with immunoSEQ multiplex PCR; in TCRdb, only in-frame clones are kept and a portion is missing. The sample carries some 40,000 clones, roughly four fifths recorded once. Overall study findings and caveats: Seemingly, top peripheral T cell clonotype changes bore no relation to pseudoprogression.

The V and J genes are TRBV6-5 and TRBJ2-1; unclear D gene. The TCR was taken from a man in his forties with glioma. This specimen was PBMCs, taken from a glioma patient whose treatment included an IDH1 peptide vaccine. The CDR3 sequence: CASSTSRTYNEQFF. In DNA form, the CDR3 reads TGTGCCAGCAGTACCAGTCGGACCTACAATGAGCAGTTCTTC.